This is a list of T cell receptor beta chains from one sample in a study of T cell responses to AZD1222 COVID-19 vaccine. Here immunoSEQ multiplex PCR was the method, and the copy in TCRdb shows in-frame clones only, minus some. The sample consists of more than 90,000 clones, 88% of them appearing once. Specimen: peripheral blood, collected 28 days after the second AZD1222 dose. The receptors derive from an adult who received the AZD1222 COVID-19 vaccine. The CDR3 runs from the conserved cysteine through the conserved F or W. The order of the fields is J gene, V gene, clone size, D gene, CDR3 protein, CDR3 DNA. D genes are given only for firm matches. Only some rows state a clone size, as once, few, many or a class for expanded clones.

J: TRBJ1-3; V: TRBV7-9; size: NA; D: NA; CDR3: CASSPGTSGNTIYF; DNA: TGTGCCAGCAGCCCCGGTACCTCTGGAAACACCATATATTTT
J: TRBJ2-1; V: TRBV9; size: NA; D: NA; CDR3: CASSVDMGSYNEQFF; DNA: TGTGCCAGCAGCGTAGACATGGGCTCCTACAATGAGCAGTTCTTC
J: TRBJ1-6; V: TRBV9; size: NA; D: NA; CDR3: CASSAQGSSYNSPLHF; DNA: TGTGCCAGCAGCGCACAGGGAAGCTCCTATAATTCACCCCTCCACTTT
J: TRBJ2-1; V: TRBV28; size: NA; D: TRBD2; CDR3: CATCGTSSYNEQFF; DNA: TGTGCCACCTGCGGGACTAGCTCCTACAATGAGCAGTTCTTC
J: TRBJ2-3; V: TRBV7-9; size: NA; D: NA; CDR3: CASSRQMGTDTQYF; DNA: TGTGCCAGCAGCCGCCAGATGGGGACAGATACGCAGTATTTT
J: TRBJ2-7; V: TRBV6-1; size: once; D: TRBD2; CDR3: CASSEEGSLAGRQYF; DNA: TGTGCCAGCAGTGAAGAAGGTAGTCTAGCGGGGAGGCAGTACTTC
J: TRBJ2-5; V: TRBV2; size: NA; D: NA; CDR3: CASSEALTGSPGTQYF; DNA: TGTGCCAGCAGTGAAGCGCTTACAGGGTCCCCCGGGACCCAGTACTTC
J: TRBJ1-6; V: TRBV18; size: NA; D: NA; CDR3: CASSPMGPQGNSPLHF; DNA: TGTGCCAGCTCACCAATGGGGCCGCAGGGGAATTCACCCCTCCACTTT
J: TRBJ2-7; V: TRBV28; size: medium-sized; D: TRBD1; CDR3: CASRRLPTGWDEQYF; DNA: TGTGCCAGCAGGCGGCTTCCGACAGGGTGGGACGAGCAGTACTTC
J: TRBJ2-7; V: TRBV2; size: few; D: TRBD2; CDR3: CASSHTSGRDYSYEQYF; DNA: TGTGCCAGCAGCCACACTAGCGGGAGGGACTACTCCTACGAGCAGTACTTC
J: TRBJ2-5; V: TRBV27; size: NA; D: NA; CDR3: CASSGQNGETQYF; DNA: TGTGCCAGCAGCGGACAGAACGGAGAGACCCAGTACTTC
J: TRBJ2-5; V: TRBV7-2; size: NA; D: TRBD2; CDR3: CASSLGGGRGETQYF; DNA: TGTGCCAGCAGCTTAGGGGGCGGGAGAGGAGAGACCCAGTACTTC
J: TRBJ2-2; V: TRBV10-3; size: NA; D: TRBD2; CDR3: CAILGLAGTGELFF; DNA: TGTGCCATCTTAGGACTAGCGGGAACCGGGGAGCTGTTTTTT
J: TRBJ2-7; V: TRBV7-3; size: NA; D: NA; CDR3: CASSFRRDSSKQYF; DNA: TGTGCCAGCAGCTTCCGCCGGGACTCATCCAAGCAGTACTTC
J: TRBJ1-1; V: TRBV6-5; size: NA; D: TRBD1; CDR3: CASGDRGHLNTEAFF; DNA: TGTGCCAGCGGGGACAGGGGACATCTGAACACTGAAGCTTTCTTT
J: TRBJ1-5; V: TRBV6-5; size: NA; D: TRBD1; CDR3: CASGRTGGRGQPQHF; DNA: TGTGCCAGCGGGAGGACAGGGGGACGTGGTCAGCCCCAGCATTTT
J: TRBJ2-7; V: TRBV5-8; size: NA; D: NA; CDR3: CASSLGGSSEQYF; DNA: TGTGCCAGCAGCTTGGGTGGATCCAGCGAGCAGTACTTC
J: TRBJ1-5; V: TRBV30; size: NA; D: NA; CDR3: CAWSLVWDQPQHF; DNA: TGTGCCTGGAGTTTGGTCTGGGATCAGCCCCAGCATTTT
J: TRBJ1-3; V: TRBV25-1; size: NA; D: NA; CDR3: CASSATGYSGNTIYF; DNA: TGTGCCAGCAGTGCTACAGGGTACTCTGGAAACACCATATATTTT
J: TRBJ2-7; V: TRBV28; size: NA; D: TRBD1; CDR3: CASSRRTGQGVDEQYF; DNA: TGTGCCAGCAGTCGGAGGACAGGGCAGGGGGTGGACGAGCAGTACTTC
J: TRBJ2-3; V: TRBV11-2; size: NA; D: NA; CDR3: CASSPGTSTDTQYF; DNA: TGTGCCAGCAGCCCAGGGACTAGCACAGATACGCAGTATTTT
J: TRBJ1-2; V: TRBV11-1; size: NA; D: NA; CDR3: CASSPRAVGYGYTF; DNA: TGTGCCAGCAGCCCGCGAGCGGTAGGCTATGGCTACACCTTC
J: TRBJ1-1; V: TRBV5-4; size: NA; D: NA; CDR3: CASSLVPQNTEAFF; DNA: TGTGCCAGCAGCTTGGTACCCCAAAACACTGAAGCTTTCTTT
J: TRBJ2-7; V: TRBV5-1; size: NA; D: NA; CDR3: CASSGGTYEQYF; DNA: TGCGCCAGCAGCGGCGGGACCTACGAGCAGTACTTC
J: TRBJ1-2; V: TRBV27; size: NA; D: TRBD1; CDR3: CAIRDRVDYGYTF; DNA: TGTGCCATCCGGGACAGGGTGGACTATGGCTACACCTTC
J: TRBJ2-7; V: TRBV5-8; size: NA; D: NA; CDR3: CASGRTGLSYEQYF; DNA: TGTGCCAGCGGAAGAACAGGGTTAAGCTACGAGCAGTACTTC
J: TRBJ2-7; V: TRBV6-5; size: NA; D: TRBD2; CDR3: CASRGGLGGYEQYF; DNA: TGTGCCAGCAGAGGGGGACTAGGGGGCTACGAGCAGTACTTC
J: TRBJ1-2; V: TRBV5-1; size: NA; D: NA; CDR3: CASSFSMGDPWGYTF; DNA: TGCGCCAGCAGCTTTTCAATGGGGGACCCATGGGGCTACACCTTC
J: TRBJ1-5; V: TRBV7-8; size: NA; D: TRBD1; CDR3: CASSEQTGALSGNQPQHF; DNA: TGTGCCAGCAGCGAACAGACAGGGGCTCTATCTGGCAATCAGCCCCAGCATTTT
J: TRBJ1-3; V: TRBV15; size: NA; D: TRBD1; CDR3: CATSRQPPGAGQGGNTIYF; DNA: TGTGCCACCAGCAGACAACCTCCCGGGGCAGGACAGGGTGGAAACACCATATATTTT
J: TRBJ2-7; V: TRBV5-1; size: few; D: NA; CDR3: CASRNTDRDAYEQYF; DNA: TGCGCCAGCAGAAATACGGACAGAGACGCCTACGAGCAGTACTTC
J: TRBJ1-5; V: TRBV28; size: NA; D: NA; CDR3: CASSYGNQPQHF; DNA: TGTGCCAGCAGTTATGGGAATCAACCCCAGCATTTT
J: TRBJ2-1; V: TRBV20-1; size: NA; D: NA; CDR3: CSASWTSYNEQFF; DNA: TGCAGTGCTAGTTGGACCTCCTACAATGAGCAGTTCTTC
J: TRBJ1-2; V: TRBV14; size: NA; D: NA; CDR3: CASSQDSGARSGYTF; DNA: TGTGCCAGCAGCCAAGATTCAGGGGCGCGAAGTGGCTACACCTTC
J: TRBJ2-1; V: TRBV5-5; size: NA; D: TRBD2; CDR3: CASSYAPSGSIHEQFF; DNA: TGTGCCAGCAGCTACGCACCTAGCGGGAGTATACATGAGCAGTTCTTC
J: TRBJ2-2; V: TRBV3-1/TRBV3-2; size: NA; D: NA; CDR3: CASSQVTGTGELFF; DNA: TGTGCCAGCAGCCAAGTAACCGGGACCGGGGAGCTGTTTTTT
J: TRBJ2-3; V: TRBV6-6; size: NA; D: NA; CDR3: CASSYRVPGTDTQYF; DNA: TGTGCCAGCAGTTACCGGGTACCGGGCACAGATACGCAGTATTTT
J: TRBJ1-2; V: TRBV6-5; size: NA; D: NA; CDR3: CASSYTRTGGGYGYTF; DNA: TGTGCCAGCAGTTACACGAGGACGGGGGGCGGCTATGGCTACACCTTC
J: TRBJ1-5; V: TRBV5-1; size: NA; D: TRBD1; CDR3: CASSLSDRDQPQHF; DNA: TGCGCCAGCAGCTTGTCCGACAGGGATCAGCCCCAGCATTTT
J: TRBJ1-2; V: TRBV7-6; size: NA; D: TRBD1; CDR3: CASSTGQGVNYGYTF; DNA: TGTGCCAGCAGCACAGGACAGGGTGTCAACTATGGCTACACCTTC
J: TRBJ1-4; V: TRBV5-8; size: NA; D: TRBD1; CDR3: CASSPGQGANEKLFF; DNA: TGTGCCAGCAGCCCAGGACAGGGGGCTAATGAAAAACTGTTTTTT
J: TRBJ1-2; V: TRBV19; size: few; D: NA; CDR3: CASSPHGGRAVYGYTF; DNA: TGTGCCAGTAGTCCCCACGGGGGCAGGGCAGTGTATGGCTACACCTTC
J: TRBJ2-1; V: TRBV12-3/TRBV12-4; size: NA; D: NA; CDR3: CASSSLLYNEQFF; DNA: TGTGCCAGCAGTTCACTTCTCTACAATGAGCAGTTCTTC
J: TRBJ1-5; V: TRBV2; size: NA; D: NA; CDR3: CASSGSVREKQPQHF; DNA: TGTGCCAGCAGTGGATCGGTCAGAGAAAAGCAGCCCCAGCATTTT
J: TRBJ2-2; V: TRBV6-4; size: NA; D: NA; CDR3: CASSHGLLAREPGELFF; DNA: TGTGCCAGCAGCCACGGGCTCCTAGCGCGGGAACCCGGGGAGCTGTTTTTT
J: TRBJ2-1; V: TRBV5-4; size: NA; D: NA; CDR3: CASSLGGGLSSYNEQFF; DNA: TGTGCCAGCAGCTTGGGTGGGGGCCTTAGCTCCTACAATGAGCAGTTCTTC
J: TRBJ1-1; V: TRBV28; size: NA; D: NA; CDR3: CASSFLSEAFF; DNA: TGTGCCAGCAGTTTCCTTAGTGAAGCTTTCTTT
J: TRBJ1-2; V: TRBV27; size: NA; D: NA; CDR3: CASSLSGLYGYTF; DNA: TGTGCCAGCAGTTTATCGGGACTCTATGGCTACACCTTC
J: TRBJ2-3; V: TRBV18; size: few; D: NA; CDR3: CASSPTDTQYF; DNA: TGTGCCAGCTCACCAACAGATACGCAGTATTTT
J: TRBJ1-2; V: TRBV3-1/TRBV3-2; size: NA; D: NA; CDR3: CASSQTPEGFDYGYTF; DNA: TGTGCCAGCAGCCAGACCCCCGAGGGGTTTGACTATGGCTACACCTTC
J: TRBJ2-3; V: TRBV6-4; size: NA; D: NA; CDR3: CASSDRVTDTQYF; DNA: TGTGCCAGCAGTGACAGGGTCACAGATACGCAGTATTTT
J: TRBJ1-2; V: TRBV27; size: NA; D: NA; CDR3: CASSLSVVSASRSYTF; DNA: TGTGCCAGCAGTTTATCGGTGGTGTCGGCTTCGAGGTCCTACACCTTC
J: TRBJ1-1; V: TRBV28; size: NA; D: TRBD1; CDR3: CASRRGQGRVNTEAFF; DNA: TGTGCCAGCAGGCGAGGACAGGGGCGAGTTAACACTGAAGCTTTCTTT
J: TRBJ2-7; V: TRBV28; size: NA; D: NA; CDR3: CATLPTGSSYEQYF; DNA: TGTGCCACCCTCCCAACAGGGTCCTCCTACGAGCAGTACTTC
J: TRBJ1-1; V: TRBV3-1/TRBV3-2; size: NA; D: NA; CDR3: CASSQDQRRTPNTEAFF; DNA: TGTGCCAGCAGCCAAGATCAAAGACGGACACCGAACACTGAAGCTTTCTTT